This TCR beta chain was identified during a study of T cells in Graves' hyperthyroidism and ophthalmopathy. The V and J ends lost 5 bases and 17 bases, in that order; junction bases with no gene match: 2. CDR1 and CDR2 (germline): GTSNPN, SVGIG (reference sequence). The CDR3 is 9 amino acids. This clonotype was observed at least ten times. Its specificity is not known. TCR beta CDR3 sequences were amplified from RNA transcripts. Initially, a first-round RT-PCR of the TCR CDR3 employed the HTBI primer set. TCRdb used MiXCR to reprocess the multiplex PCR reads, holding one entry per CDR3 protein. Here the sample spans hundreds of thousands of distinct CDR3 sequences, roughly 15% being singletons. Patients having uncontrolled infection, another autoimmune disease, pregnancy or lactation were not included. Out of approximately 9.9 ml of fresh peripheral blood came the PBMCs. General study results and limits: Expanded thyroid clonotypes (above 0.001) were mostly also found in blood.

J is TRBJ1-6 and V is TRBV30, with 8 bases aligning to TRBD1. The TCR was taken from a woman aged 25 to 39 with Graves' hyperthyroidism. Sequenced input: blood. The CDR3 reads CAWGQGVHF. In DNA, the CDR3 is TGTGCCTGGGGACAGGGTGTCCACTTT.